This TCR beta chain originates from a study of radiotherapy plus CTLA-4 blockade in lung cancer. Points from the study as a whole: There was expansion of tumor-derived TCR clones in blood after radiotherapy plus ipilimumab. Reports state that early shifts in blood T cell clones, with interferon-beta, best predicted response.

On this clone: Its antigen is unidentified.

Germline lookup yields CDR1 SGHRS and CDR2 YFSETQ. CDR3 length: 17 residues. Losses at the gene ends were 4 bases for V and 0 bases for J; bases not matched to a gene: 7. The protocol was immunoSEQ multiplex PCR, while the TCRdb copy is restricted to in-frame clones and leaves out a portion. This table holds roughly 73,000 clones, 87% found once. Material: peripheral blood, obtained from a patient treated with radiotherapy plus ipilimumab. The chain recombines TRBV5-1 with TRBJ2-2; 9 bases fit TRBD2. The TCR was taken from a human donor with non-small cell lung cancer that progressed on radiotherapy plus ipilimumab. CDR3 residues: CASSDLAGTTNTGELFF. DNA for the CDR3: TGCGCCAGCAGCGACCTAGCGGGGACGACGAACACCGGGGAGCTGTTTTTT.